Listed below are T cell receptor beta chains from one sample, sequenced in a study of blood T cells in healthy people across ages. MiXCR, run by TCRdb on the 5' RACE reads, gives a single entry per CDR3 protein. This table has roughly 500,000 distinct CDR3 sequences, approximately 25% appearing once. The specimen was blood. These receptors all stem from a woman between 65 and 79 years old in good health. CDR3s include the opening cysteine and the closing phenylalanine or tryptophan. The D gene is left open where the match is weak. For some rows the clone size is stated as once, few or many, or as a class when expanded; others skip it.

J gene,CDR3 length,V gene,D gene,clone size,CDR3 DNA,CDR3 protein
TRBJ2-3,17,TRBV7-2,TRBD2,many,TGTGCCAGCAGCCACCGACGCGGGGGGCCAAGCACAGATACGCAGTATTTT,CASSHRRGGPSTDTQYF
TRBJ2-5,14,TRBV20-1,-,once,TGCAGTGCTAGGTGGTCTCGCCCCCAAGAGACCCAGTACTTC,CSARWSRPQETQYF
TRBJ1-2,14,TRBV5-4,TRBD1,-,TGTGCCAGCAGCTTGGCGACAGGGCCTTATGGCTACACCTTC,CASSLATGPYGYTF
TRBJ2-5,15,TRBV7-8,TRBD1,many,TGTGCCAGCAGCTCCTGGGACAGGGGGCAAGAGACCCAGTACTTC,CASSSWDRGQETQYF
TRBJ2-7,13,TRBV6-2/TRBV6-3,-,-,TGTGCCAGCAGTTACGTGGCCTCCTACGAGCAGTACTTC,CASSYVASYEQYF
TRBJ2-5,14,TRBV24-1,-,-,TGTGCCACCAGTGAAAGGGGATGGGACGAGACCCAGTACTTC,CATSERGWDETQYF
TRBJ1-5,12,TRBV12-3/TRBV12-4,-,-,TGTGCCAGCAGTCCCAGGGGTCAGCCCCAGCATTTT,CASSPRGQPQHF
TRBJ2-5,16,TRBV5-1,TRBD1,-,TGCGCCAGCAGCCCAAACTCGGGACAGATACAAGAGACCCAGTACTTC,CASSPNSGQIQETQYF
TRBJ2-3,16,TRBV20-1,-,-,TGCAGTGCTAGAGATGTTCGGGGAGTTCACACAGATACGCAGTATTTT,CSARDVRGVHTDTQYF
TRBJ2-5,13,TRBV20-1,TRBD2,-,TGCAGTGGCTTTTTAGCGGGGCAAGAGACCCAGTACTTC,CSGFLAGQETQYF
TRBJ1-1,11,TRBV20-1,-,-,TGCAGTCCGAAGGAGAACACTGAAGCTTTCTTT,CSPKENTEAFF
TRBJ1-2,15,TRBV5-5,TRBD1,few,TGTGCCAGCAGCTTGATGGGCGACAGGGACTATGGCTACACCTTC,CASSLMGDRDYGYTF
TRBJ1-4,14,TRBV2,-,-,TGTGTCAGCAGTGATAGAGGGAAAGGAGAAAAACTGTTTTTT,CVSSDRGKGEKLFF
TRBJ2-7,15,TRBV3-1,-,few,TGTGCCAGCAGCCAAGGCGGTGACGGTTACTACGAGCAGTACTTC,CASSQGGDGYYEQYF
TRBJ2-7,11,TRBV12-3/TRBV12-4,-,few,TGTGCCAGCAGTTTAGCGTACAGGGTGCACTTC,CASSLAYRVHF
TRBJ1-1,11,TRBV12-3/TRBV12-4,-,many,TGTGCCAGCAGTTTTAAGACTGAAGCTTTCTTT,CASSFKTEAFF
TRBJ2-5,14,TRBV5-1,-,-,TGCGCCAGCAGCTTGGCCGGGCAGGAAGAGACCCAGTACTTC,CASSLAGQEETQYF
TRBJ2-3,15,TRBV11-3,-,-,TGTGCCAGCAGCGTAGGGACTCATGTCACAGATACGCAGTATTTT,CASSVGTHVTDTQYF
TRBJ2-5,16,TRBV3-1,TRBD1,few,TGTGCCAGCAGCCAACCCGGGACAGCTAGGCGAGAGACCCAGTACTTC,CASSQPGTARRETQYF
TRBJ2-7,12,TRBV6-2/TRBV6-3,-,-,TGTGCCACCACTTACGACAGGTTCGAGCAGTACTTC,CATTYDRFEQYF
TRBJ2-1,14,TRBV9,TRBD2,once,TGTGCCAGCAGCGTAGGGCGGGGGGGCTATGAGCAGTTCTTC,CASSVGRGGYEQFF
TRBJ1-2,14,TRBV25-1,-,-,TGTGCCAGCAGTGAGCAACAGGGCGGCTATGGCTACACCTTC,CASSEQQGGYGYTF
TRBJ2-7,13,TRBV7-2,-,many,TGTGCCAGCAGCTTAGGTGCGGGGTACGAGCAGTACTTC,CASSLGAGYEQYF
TRBJ2-2,12,TRBV2,TRBD2,many,TGTGCCAGCAGGCGGGAGACTGGGGAGCTGTTTTTT,CASRRETGELFF
TRBJ2-7,16,TRBV20-1,TRBD2,few,TGCAGTGCTAGAGCTTTTCTAGCGGGGGAGACCTACGAGCAGTACTTC,CSARAFLAGETYEQYF
TRBJ2-1,16,TRBV6-2/TRBV6-3,-,few,TGTGCCAGCGGACTACAGGGGCGGGGTAGCTACAATGAGCAGTTCTTC,CASGLQGRGSYNEQFF
TRBJ2-2,20,TRBV4-3,TRBD2,-,TGCGCCAGCAGCCAAGATGGGGGACTAGCGGGGGGCCCGAACACCGGGGAGCTGTTTTTT,CASSQDGGLAGGPNTGELFF
TRBJ2-7,14,TRBV20-1,-,-,TGCAGTGCTACATATGGGTCTAGCTCCTACGAGCAGTACTTC,CSATYGSSSYEQYF
TRBJ2-5,12,TRBV29-1,-,-,TGCAGCGGGAGCAGGGTGGAGGAGACCCAGTACTTC,CSGSRVEETQYF
TRBJ2-1,13,TRBV6-5,TRBD2,-,TGTGCCAGCAGTTTAAGACTAGCGGGGGAGCAGTTCTTC,CASSLRLAGEQFF
TRBJ2-1,13,TRBV29-1,TRBD1,-,TGCAGCGTTAAGAGGACAGGGGCCAATGAGCAGTTCTTC,CSVKRTGANEQFF
TRBJ1-5,15,TRBV3-1,TRBD1,few,TGTGCCAGCAGCCAAGGAACAGGGGGCAATCAGCCCCAGCATTTT,CASSQGTGGNQPQHF
TRBJ2-7,15,TRBV4-1,-,few,TGCGCCAGCAGCCAAGTGAATCAGGCCGCCTACGAGCAGTACTTC,CASSQVNQAAYEQYF
TRBJ1-6,14,TRBV6-6,-,-,TGTGCCAGCAGTATCACAGGGAATAATTCACCCCTCCACTTT,CASSITGNNSPLHF
TRBJ1-1,15,TRBV11-3,-,-,TGTGCCAGCAGCTTAGAATTCGGCAGGGACACTGAGGCTTTCTTT,CASSLEFGRDTEAFF
TRBJ2-2,14,TRBV7-9,-,-,TGTGCCAGCTCCGCGGGGCAGCACACCGGGGAGCTGTTTTTT,CASSAGQHTGELFF
TRBJ2-3,16,TRBV11-2,TRBD1,-,TGTGCCAGCAGCCCTCGGACAGGGGGCAGGGCAGATACGCAGTATTTT,CASSPRTGGRADTQYF
TRBJ2-1,18,TRBV2,-,few,TGTGCCAGCAGTGAAGGGTCTCTCGGGGTAGGAAGTTACAATGAGCAGTTCTTC,CASSEGSLGVGSYNEQFF
TRBJ2-3,15,TRBV7-9,-,few,TGTGCCAGCAGCTTTGGCGACACTAGCACAGATACGCAGTATTTT,CASSFGDTSTDTQYF
TRBJ2-3,15,TRBV7-9,-,few,TGTGCCAGCAGCCCCGCAAGGGGGTTTTCAGATACGCAGTATTTT,CASSPARGFSDTQYF
TRBJ1-2,17,TRBV4-3,TRBD1,few,TGCGCCAGCAGCCAACACCATCACGGGACAGGCCCCGGGGGCTACACCTTC,CASSQHHHGTGPGGYTF
TRBJ2-1,15,TRBV5-1,-,few,TGCGCCAGCAGCCCCGGACAGACACGATACAATGAGCAGTTCTTC,CASSPGQTRYNEQFF
TRBJ2-5,14,TRBV5-1,-,-,TGCGCTAGCAGCTTGGTTACGGGGCGAGAGACCCAGTACTTC,CASSLVTGRETQYF
TRBJ1-5,16,TRBV2,-,few,TGTGCCAGCAGTGAAGCGATCTACCAGGGGAATCAGCCCCAGCATTTT,CASSEAIYQGNQPQHF
TRBJ2-1,15,TRBV11-3,TRBD2,-,TGTGCCAGCAGCTTAAGGCCTAGCGGGGGCTGGGAGCAGTTCTTC,CASSLRPSGGWEQFF
TRBJ1-2,15,TRBV5-1,TRBD1,-,TGCGCCAGCAGCCCAGGGACAGCTACTAACTATGGCTACACCTTC,CASSPGTATNYGYTF
TRBJ2-5,16,TRBV3-1,-,-,TGTGCCAGCAGCCAAGATACGGCCCGACTGCGGGAGACCCAGTACTTC,CASSQDTARLRETQYF
TRBJ1-2,14,TRBV11-2,-,-,TGTGCCAGCAGCTCGACAGATGCTAACTATGGCTACACCTTC,CASSSTDANYGYTF
TRBJ1-1,12,TRBV7-9,-,-,TGTGCCAGCAGCTCCCCCAACACTGAAGCTTTCTTT,CASSSPNTEAFF
TRBJ2-2,18,TRBV5-1,-,few,TGCGCCAGCAGCTTTCCGGTCTTTGAGCCCGGGGACACCGGGGAGCTGTTTTTT,CASSFPVFEPGDTGELFF
TRBJ2-2,17,TRBV3-1,TRBD2,few,TGTGCCAGCAGCCCCCTGGGGCCAGCGGGGGGAACCGGGGAGCTGTTTTTT,CASSPLGPAGGTGELFF
TRBJ2-7,13,TRBV29-1,-,-,TGCAGCGTTGTAGACACCCGGACGTGGGAGCAGTACTTC,CSVVDTRTWEQYF
TRBJ2-7,12,TRBV20-1,TRBD1,-,TGCAGTGCAGAGGGACAGACCTACGAGCAGTACTTC,CSAEGQTYEQYF
TRBJ2-7,15,TRBV7-6,TRBD1,few,TGTGCCAGCAGCTTACAAGGGACAGGGGACTACGAGCAGTACTTC,CASSLQGTGDYEQYF
TRBJ2-3,15,TRBV7-2,TRBD2,-,TGTGCCAGCAGCATAGCGGGGGCCCGCACAGATACGCAGTATTTT,CASSIAGARTDTQYF
TRBJ1-1,16,TRBV7-9,-,-,TGTGCCAGCAGCCCCTCCCCCGACAGGACGAACACTGAAGCTTTCTTT,CASSPSPDRTNTEAFF
TRBJ2-7,11,TRBV20-1,-,-,TGCAGTGGGACAGTCTCCTACGAGCAGTACTTC,CSGTVSYEQYF